The subject of this entry is one T cell receptor beta chain. These data come from a study of blood T cell repertoires in COVID-19. Study-wide background: Researchers got acute and convalescent COVID-19 samples from the United States, Italy and Spain.

Sequencing was performed with immunoSEQ multiplex PCR; in TCRdb, only in-frame clones are kept and a portion is missing. The repertoire holds approximately 300,000 clones, with nearly 90% as singletons. Recovery among Cohort 3 donors was established by two negative PCRs, clearance, or symptom resolution. The CDR3 is made up of 15 amino acids. Germline loops: CDR1 LNHDA, CDR2 SQIVND (reference sequence). V was pared by 3 bases and J by 7 bases, with 8 bases of the junction left unmatched. The receptor's source is a woman between 25 and 40 years old who had recovered from COVID-19. The chain combines TRBV19 with TRBJ2-1; 8 bases are shared with TRBD2. The material sequenced was PBMCs or T cells enriched from blood (not recorded which). As DNA, the CDR3 is TGTGCCAGTAGTATTATGAGTAGCGGGGTGAATGAGCAGTTCTTC. Translating gives CASSIMSSGVNEQFF.